This T cell receptor beta chain derives from a study of shared clonotypes between healthy human individuals. The assay ran at deep level. Authors' data handling: With immunoSEQ giving junction-only sequences and no quality scores, filtering differed. Repertoires were generated with immunoSEQ multiplex PCR, while TCRdb's copy carries only in-frame clones and drops some. From that table come the V and J calls and clone size; the DNA was used to work out D and trimming. Of more than 2 million clones in the sample, 90% to 95% were seen once. Donors comprised only Caucasian adults living in Nashville, Tennessee. The study, taken as a whole, reports: Naive subsets typically showed greater estimated richness than memory subsets.

Germline V gene lookup returns CDR1 SGHRS and CDR2 YFSETQ. This CDR3 is 14 amino acids long. V trimming: 2 bases; J trimming: 7 bases; junction bases outside the gene matches: 3. This clone was recorded once. What it binds is not known. The TCR comes from a man between 18 and 35 years old in good health. The rearrangement joins TRBV5-1 to TRBJ2-2; 9 bases match TRBD1. Source material: naive CD4+ T cells sorted from blood. Regarding subset: CD45RA+ positively selected. CDR3 residues: CASSLRTGDGELFF. CDR3 nucleotides: TGCGCCAGCAGCTTACGGACAGGGGACGGGGAGCTGTTTTTT.